This is a list of T cell receptor beta chains from one sample in a study of blood T cell repertoires in COVID-19. Libraries were prepared by immunoSEQ multiplex PCR; TCRdb keeps only in-frame clonotypes and omits some of them. The sample consists of roughly 340,000 clones, 88% of them appearing once. Sequenced sample: peripheral blood. The receptors derive from a woman aged 70 to 79 with COVID-19, enrolled during active disease. Each CDR3 is given with its conserved first and last residue. D genes are given only for firm matches. Not every row has a clone size; where given, it reads once, few, many or a size class.

V: TRBV10-3; size: NA; D: TRBD1; J: TRBJ1-2; CDR3: CAISDREGGYTF; DNA: TGTGCCATCAGCGACAGGGAAGGCGGCTACACCTTC
V: TRBV27; size: NA; D: NA; J: TRBJ2-7; CDR3: CASSSGYEQYF; DNA: TGTGCCAGCAGCTCAGGGTACGAGCAGTACTTC
V: TRBV27; size: NA; D: NA; J: TRBJ2-1; CDR3: CASSPPGTSRHEQFF; DNA: TGTGCCAGCAGTCCCCCGGGAACCTCCCGCCATGAGCAGTTCTTC
V: TRBV19; size: once; D: NA; J: TRBJ1-3; CDR3: CASTFDSSGNTIYF; DNA: TGTGCCAGTACGTTTGACAGCTCTGGAAACACCATATATTTT
V: TRBV13; size: NA; D: NA; J: TRBJ2-1; CDR3: CASSTGKDEQFF; DNA: TGTGCCAGCAGCACCGGGAAGGATGAGCAGTTCTTC
V: TRBV7-6; size: NA; D: NA; J: TRBJ1-1; CDR3: CASSLKGRAGAAEAFF; DNA: TGTGCCAGCAGCTTAAAAGGGAGGGCGGGTGCGGCTGAAGCTTTCTTT
V: TRBV5-1; size: NA; D: NA; J: TRBJ2-7; CDR3: CASSSPQGQAYEQYF; DNA: TGCGCCAGCAGCTCACCGCAGGGGCAGGCCTACGAGCAGTACTTC
V: TRBV20-1; size: NA; D: TRBD1; J: TRBJ1-1; CDR3: CSATRQGAAFF; DNA: TGCAGTGCTACCCGACAGGGGGCGGCTTTCTTT
V: TRBV7-2; size: NA; D: NA; J: TRBJ2-3; CDR3: CASSTWGGKGTDTQYF; DNA: TGTGCCAGCAGCACCTGGGGGGGCAAAGGGACAGATACGCAGTATTTT
V: TRBV2; size: NA; D: NA; J: TRBJ2-2; CDR3: CASSEPANTGELFF; DNA: TGTGCCAGCAGTGAACCCGCGAACACCGGGGAGCTGTTTTTT
V: TRBV2; size: few; D: NA; J: TRBJ1-3; CDR3: CASSGTGGNTIYF; DNA: TGTGCCAGCAGTGGGACGGGGGGAAACACCATATATTTT
V: TRBV30; size: NA; D: TRBD1; J: TRBJ1-1; CDR3: CAWSAVLLGQGAFF; DNA: TGTGCCTGGAGTGCGGTCCTCCTCGGACAGGGAGCTTTCTTT
V: TRBV12-3/TRBV12-4; size: NA; D: NA; J: TRBJ1-3; CDR3: CASSPQGGNTIYF; DNA: TGTGCCAGCAGTCCACAGGGAGGAAACACCATATATTTT
V: TRBV2; size: NA; D: NA; J: TRBJ1-5; CDR3: CASSLQGRNQPQHF; DNA: TGTGCCAGCAGCCTTCAAGGGAGGAATCAGCCCCAGCATTTT
V: TRBV29-1; size: NA; D: TRBD1; J: TRBJ1-1; CDR3: CSVEGQGNTEAFF; DNA: TGCAGCGTCGAGGGACAGGGGAACACTGAAGCTTTCTTT
V: TRBV4-3; size: NA; D: TRBD1; J: TRBJ1-2; CDR3: CASSSRQGGDYGYTF; DNA: TGCGCCAGCAGCTCTCGACAGGGAGGAGACTATGGCTACACCTTC
V: TRBV27; size: NA; D: NA; J: TRBJ1-5; CDR3: CASSSLQGSQPQHF; DNA: TGTGCCAGCAGTTCGCTCCAGGGAAGTCAGCCCCAGCATTTT
V: TRBV30; size: NA; D: NA; J: TRBJ1-2; CDR3: CAWTTDSYGYTF; DNA: TGTGCCTGGACCACGGACAGCTATGGCTACACCTTC
V: TRBV5-6; size: NA; D: NA; J: TRBJ2-3; CDR3: CASSSRGYTDTQYF; DNA: TGTGCCAGCAGCTCCCGGGGTTACACAGATACGCAGTATTTT
V: TRBV5-1; size: NA; D: TRBD1; J: TRBJ1-5; CDR3: CASSLQGNQPQHF; DNA: TGCGCCAGCAGCTTACAGGGGAATCAGCCCCAGCATTTT
V: TRBV2; size: NA; D: NA; J: TRBJ2-3; CDR3: CASRNGGLTDTQYF; DNA: TGTGCCAGCAGGAACGGGGGACTCACAGATACGCAGTATTTT
V: TRBV10-3; size: NA; D: TRBD2; J: TRBJ2-5; CDR3: CAIRGLAGGSETQYF; DNA: TGTGCCATCAGAGGACTAGCGGGGGGTTCGGAGACCCAGTACTTC
V: TRBV19; size: NA; D: NA; J: TRBJ1-4; CDR3: CASSMAGVPTNEKLFF; DNA: TGTGCCAGTAGTATGGCAGGGGTCCCAACTAATGAAAAACTGTTTTTT
V: TRBV6-4; size: few; D: NA; J: TRBJ1-1; CDR3: CASRGPSGDTEAFF; DNA: TGTGCCAGCAGAGGACCTTCCGGGGACACTGAAGCTTTCTTT
V: TRBV28; size: NA; D: TRBD1; J: TRBJ1-2; CDR3: CASSLTGNGYTF; DNA: TGTGCCAGCAGTTTGACAGGGAACGGCTACACCTTC
V: TRBV19; size: once; D: TRBD1; J: TRBJ1-3; CDR3: CASSILTMRGQGNTIYF; DNA: TGTGCCAGTAGTATCCTTACTATGAGGGGGCAAGGAAACACCATATATTTT
V: TRBV12-3/TRBV12-4; size: NA; D: NA; J: TRBJ2-3; CDR3: CASSLVGGLAQYF; DNA: TGTGCCAGCAGTTTAGTAGGCGGGCTGGCGCAGTATTTT
V: TRBV18; size: NA; D: TRBD1; J: TRBJ1-6; CDR3: CASSLRQGSSYNSPLHF; DNA: TGTGCCAGCTCACTACGACAGGGGAGCTCCTATAATTCACCCCTCCACTTT
V: TRBV19; size: few; D: NA; J: TRBJ1-6; CDR3: CASSGEVWNSPLHF; DNA: TGTGCCAGTAGTGGAGAGGTTTGGAATTCACCCCTCCACTTT
V: TRBV30; size: NA; D: NA; J: TRBJ1-2; CDR3: CAWSRGHGYTF; DNA: TGTGCCTGGAGCAGAGGACACGGCTACACCTTC
V: TRBV18; size: few; D: TRBD1; J: TRBJ2-7; CDR3: CASSPTAGGRSSYEQYF; DNA: TGTGCCAGCTCACCAACTGCAGGGGGAAGAAGCTCCTACGAGCAGTACTTC
V: TRBV7-8; size: NA; D: NA; J: TRBJ2-1; CDR3: CASSLNRHNEQFF; DNA: TGTGCCAGCAGCTTAAACAGACACAATGAGCAGTTCTTC
V: TRBV30; size: few; D: NA; J: TRBJ1-3; CDR3: CAWSVSVTGNTIYF; DNA: TGTGCCTGGAGTGTATCAGTAACTGGAAACACCATATATTTT
V: TRBV19; size: NA; D: NA; J: TRBJ2-2; CDR3: CASAGWGPRGVTGELFF; DNA: TGTGCCAGCGCCGGGTGGGGGCCTCGGGGAGTAACCGGGGAGCTGTTTTTT
V: TRBV6-2/TRBV6-3; size: NA; D: NA; J: TRBJ1-1; CDR3: CASSDGFTEAFF; DNA: TGTGCCAGCAGTGACGGGTTCACTGAAGCTTTCTTT
V: TRBV18; size: once; D: TRBD1; J: TRBJ2-3; CDR3: CASSARVLGQTPDTQYF; DNA: TGTGCCAGCTCAGCAAGGGTATTGGGACAGACGCCAGATACGCAGTATTTT
V: TRBV6-5; size: NA; D: TRBD1; J: TRBJ2-1; CDR3: CASRGTGSSYNEQFF; DNA: TGTGCCAGCAGGGGGACAGGGAGCTCCTACAATGAGCAGTTCTTC
V: TRBV12-1; size: NA; D: NA; J: TRBJ1-4; CDR3: CASSMAVSGEKLFF; DNA: TGTGCCAGCAGCATGGCCGTCTCCGGGGAAAAACTGTTTTTT
V: TRBV29-1; size: once; D: TRBD2; J: TRBJ2-7; CDR3: CSCSGGVPYEQYF; DNA: TGCAGCTGTAGCGGGGGGGTCCCCTACGAGCAGTACTTC
V: TRBV3-1/TRBV3-2; size: many; D: TRBD1; J: TRBJ1-6; CDR3: CASSQGTGQGSPLHF; DNA: TGTGCCAGCAGCCAAGGGACAGGGCAAGGTTCACCCCTCCACTTT
V: TRBV4-1; size: few; D: NA; J: TRBJ2-7; CDR3: CASSQDRALHEQYF; DNA: TGCGCCAGCAGCCAAGACAGGGCGCTCCACGAGCAGTACTTC
V: TRBV10-2; size: NA; D: NA; J: TRBJ2-7; CDR3: CASSESGRPEQYF; DNA: TGCGCCAGCAGTGAGAGCGGGCGTCCGGAGCAGTACTTC
V: TRBV19; size: NA; D: NA; J: TRBJ2-5; CDR3: CASSTRVISMAEETQYF; DNA: TGTGCCAGTAGTACGAGGGTCATCTCAATGGCGGAAGAGACCCAGTACTTC
V: TRBV6-1; size: NA; D: NA; J: TRBJ2-7; CDR3: CASSEALTGSYEQYF; DNA: TGTGCCAGCAGTGAAGCGCTGACAGGTTCCTACGAGCAGTACTTC
V: TRBV5-1; size: NA; D: NA; J: TRBJ1-1; CDR3: CASRIGAEAFF; DNA: TGCGCCAGCAGGATAGGAGCTGAAGCTTTCTTT
V: TRBV3-1/TRBV3-2; size: NA; D: NA; J: TRBJ1-1; CDR3: CASSQGTGTEAFF; DNA: TGTGCCAGCAGCCAAGGAACGGGCACTGAAGCTTTCTTT